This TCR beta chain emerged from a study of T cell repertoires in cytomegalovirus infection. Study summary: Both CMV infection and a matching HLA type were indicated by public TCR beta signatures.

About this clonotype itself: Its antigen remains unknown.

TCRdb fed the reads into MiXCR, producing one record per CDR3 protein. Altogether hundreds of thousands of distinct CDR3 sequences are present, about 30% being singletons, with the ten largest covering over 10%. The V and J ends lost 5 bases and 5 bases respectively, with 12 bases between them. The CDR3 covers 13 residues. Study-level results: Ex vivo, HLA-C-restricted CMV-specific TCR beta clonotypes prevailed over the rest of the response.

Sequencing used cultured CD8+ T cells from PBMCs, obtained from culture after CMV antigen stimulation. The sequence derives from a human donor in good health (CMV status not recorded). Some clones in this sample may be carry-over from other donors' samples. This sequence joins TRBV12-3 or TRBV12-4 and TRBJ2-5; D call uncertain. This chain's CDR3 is CASSPYLEETQYF. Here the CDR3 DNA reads TGTGCCAGCAGTCCATACCTTGAGGAGACCCAGTACTTC.